This TCR beta chain came from a study of CDR3 diversity in severe acne. A single record per CDR3 protein comes from TCRdb applying MiXCR to the PCR reads. The table includes more than 80,000 distinct CDR3 sequences, about 53% detected once. This clonotype was seen ten or more times. V was cut by 1 base and J by 5 bases, with 9 bases left in between. The CDR3 spans 14 residues. Germline-derived CDR1 and CDR2 are SGHTA and FQGNSA. The receptor was isolated from a male donor with severe acne vulgaris. Specimen: blood. The genes are TRBV7-2 and TRBJ2-1; D is ambiguous. As DNA, the CDR3 is TGTGCCAGCAGCTTAGTAGGGTCTCACAATGAGCAGTTCTTC. This gives the protein CASSLVGSHNEQFF.